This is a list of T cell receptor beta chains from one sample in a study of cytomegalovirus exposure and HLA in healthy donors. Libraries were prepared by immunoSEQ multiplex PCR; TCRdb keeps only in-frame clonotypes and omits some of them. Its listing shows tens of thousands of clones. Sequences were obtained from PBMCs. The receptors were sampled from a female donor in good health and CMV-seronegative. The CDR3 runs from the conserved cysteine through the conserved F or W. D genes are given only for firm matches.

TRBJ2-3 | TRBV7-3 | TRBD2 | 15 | TGTGCCAGCAGCTTAGGGACTAGCGGGGGCAGAACGCAGTATTTT | CASSLGTSGGRTQYF
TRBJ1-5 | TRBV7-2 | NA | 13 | TGTGCCAGCAGCTTAAACGGGGATCAGCCCCAGCATTTT | CASSLNGDQPQHF
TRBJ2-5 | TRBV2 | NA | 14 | TGTGCCAGCATCCCTGAACAGGGACAAGAGACCCAGTACTTC | CASIPEQGQETQYF
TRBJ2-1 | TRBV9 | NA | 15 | TGTGCCAGCACCCGACTAGTGGGCTCCTACAATGAGCAGTTCTTC | CASTRLVGSYNEQFF
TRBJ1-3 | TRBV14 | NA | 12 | TGTGCCATCAAGAGCTCTGGAAACACCATATATTTT | CAIKSSGNTIYF
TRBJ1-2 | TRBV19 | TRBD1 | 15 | TGTGCCAGTAGTATTAGTGACAGGGATTACTATGGCTACACCTTC | CASSISDRDYYGYTF
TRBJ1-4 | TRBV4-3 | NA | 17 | TGCGCCAGCAGCCAAGGCCGGGGGAGTAGGACTAATGAAAAACTGTTTTTT | CASSQGRGSRTNEKLFF
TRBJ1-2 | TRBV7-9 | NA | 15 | TGTGCCAGCAGTCCTCGGCAGGCCCCTAACTATGGCTACACCTTC | CASSPRQAPNYGYTF
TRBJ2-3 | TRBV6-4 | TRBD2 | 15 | TGTGCCAGCAGTGACTCGGGAGGGGCCACAGATACGCAGTATTTT | CASSDSGGATDTQYF
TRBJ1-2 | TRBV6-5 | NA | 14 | TGTGCCAGCAGCCCCGGCGGGGTCCCGGTCGGCTACACCTTC | CASSPGGVPVGYTF
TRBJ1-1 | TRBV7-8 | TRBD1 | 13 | TGTGCCAGCAGGCTCAGGGGGGACACTGAAGCTTTCTTT | CASRLRGDTEAFF
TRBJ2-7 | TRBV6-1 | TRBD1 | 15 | TGTGCCAGCAGTGTAGGGCAGGGGGCGACCTACGAGCAGTACTTC | CASSVGQGATYEQYF
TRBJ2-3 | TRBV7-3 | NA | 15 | TGTGCCAGCAGTCTAGGTTGGGGGGGCCCAGATACGCAGTATTTT | CASSLGWGGPDTQYF
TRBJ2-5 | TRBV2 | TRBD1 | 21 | TGTGCCAGCTACCCCCAACCCCGGGACAGGGGGCCAGACGTTGGAGGGGAGACCCAGTACTTC | CASYPQPRDRGPDVGGETQYF
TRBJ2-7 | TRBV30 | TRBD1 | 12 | TGTGCCTGGATGACAGGGGCCGGGGAGCAGTACTTC | CAWMTGAGEQYF
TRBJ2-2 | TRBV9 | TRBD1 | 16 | TGTGCCAGCAGCCCTCACACAGGGGGGAACACCGGGGAGCTGTTTTTT | CASSPHTGGNTGELFF
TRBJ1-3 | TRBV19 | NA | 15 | TGTGCCAGTAGTGTCACCGGGACGGGGGAAAACACCATATATTTT | CASSVTGTGENTIYF
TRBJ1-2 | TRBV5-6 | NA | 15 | TGTGCCAGCAGCGGATACAGGGACCACCTCTATGGCTACACCTTC | CASSGYRDHLYGYTF
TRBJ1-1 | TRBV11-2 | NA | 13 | TGTGCCAGCAGCTTAGTCGGGGGGACTGAAGCTTTCTTT | CASSLVGGTEAFF
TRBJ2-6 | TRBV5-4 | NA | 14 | TGTGCCAGCAGCTTGGCGGCTGGGGCCAACGTCCTGACTTTC | CASSLAAGANVLTF
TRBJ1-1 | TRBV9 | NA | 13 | TGTGCCAGCAGCGTAGGAGGGAGCACTGAAGCTTTCTTT | CASSVGGSTEAFF
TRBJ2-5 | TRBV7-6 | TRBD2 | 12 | TGTGCCAGCAGCTATAGCGGGGAGACCCAGTACTTC | CASSYSGETQYF
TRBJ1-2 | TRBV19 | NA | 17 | TGTGCCAGTAGTATCCACGGGAGGGGGATTCTAGACTATGGCTACACCTTC | CASSIHGRGILDYGYTF
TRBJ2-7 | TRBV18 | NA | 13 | TGTGCCAGCTCACCAATAACGGGAAGAGAGCAGTACTTC | CASSPITGREQYF
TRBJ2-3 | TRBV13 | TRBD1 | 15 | TGTGCCAGCAGATACCACAGGGGTGGCACAGATACGCAGTATTTT | CASRYHRGGTDTQYF
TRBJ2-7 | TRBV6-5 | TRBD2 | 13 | TGTGCCAGCAGTTACTCGTCGGGGGGGGAGCAGTACTTC | CASSYSSGGEQYF
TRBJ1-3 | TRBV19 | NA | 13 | TGTGCCAGTAGGGAGGCCTCTGGAAACACCATATATTTT | CASREASGNTIYF
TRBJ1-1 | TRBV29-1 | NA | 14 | TGCAGCGCAGTTGGCCCGGGACAGAACACTGAAGCTTTCTTT | CSAVGPGQNTEAFF
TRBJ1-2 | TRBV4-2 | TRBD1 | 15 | TGTGCCAGCAGCCAAGAGCCGGGACAGACCTATGGCTACACCTTC | CASSQEPGQTYGYTF
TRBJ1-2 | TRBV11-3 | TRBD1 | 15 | TGTGCCAGCAGCCCCTGGACAGGGGGCAGCTATGGCTACACCTTC | CASSPWTGGSYGYTF
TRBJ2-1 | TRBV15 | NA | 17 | TGTGCCACCAGCAGAGCGTCCGGACAGTGGACCTACAATGAGCAGTTCTTC | CATSRASGQWTYNEQFF
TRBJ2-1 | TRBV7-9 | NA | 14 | TGTGCCAGCAGCTTAATCGGTTTCTACAATGAGCAGTTCTTC | CASSLIGFYNEQFF
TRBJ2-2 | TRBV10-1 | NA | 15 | TGCGCCAGCAGTGAGAAGTGCAGGGACACCGGGGAGCTGTTTTTT | CASSEKCRDTGELFF
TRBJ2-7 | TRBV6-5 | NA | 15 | TGTGCCAGCAGTTACAAGGCGGGAAGTCCCTACGAGCAGTACTTC | CASSYKAGSPYEQYF
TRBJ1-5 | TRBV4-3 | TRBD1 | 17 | TGCGCCAGCAGCCAAGATAGTAGGGGGCGAAGCAATCAGCCCCAGCATTTT | CASSQDSRGRSNQPQHF
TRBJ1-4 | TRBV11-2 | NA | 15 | TGTGCCAGCAGCTTACGGAAACAGTTTAATGAAAAACTGTTTTTT | CASSLRKQFNEKLFF
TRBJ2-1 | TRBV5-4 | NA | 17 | TGTGCCAGCAGCTTGGGACATCGTACCAGCTCCTACAATGAGCAGTTCTTC | CASSLGHRTSSYNEQFF
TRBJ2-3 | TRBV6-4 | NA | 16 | TGTGCCAGCAGTGACTCTTCCAGGGGTAGCGCAGATACGCAGTATTTT | CASSDSSRGSADTQYF
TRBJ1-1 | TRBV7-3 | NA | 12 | TGTGCCAGCAGCTTAGCTGGGGGCGAAGCTTTCTTT | CASSLAGGEAFF
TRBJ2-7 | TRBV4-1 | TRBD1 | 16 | TGCGCCAGCAGCCTGAGGACAGGGCGAACCTCCTACGAGCAGTACTTC | CASSLRTGRTSYEQYF
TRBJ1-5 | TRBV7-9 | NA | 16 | TGTGCCAGCAGCTTAGGGTTTGCAGGGTCTGGTCAGCCCCAGCATTTT | CASSLGFAGSGQPQHF
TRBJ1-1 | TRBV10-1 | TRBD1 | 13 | TGCGCCAGCAGGGCTCAGGGGGGAACTGAAGCTTTCTTT | CASRAQGGTEAFF
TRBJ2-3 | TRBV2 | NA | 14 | TGTGCCAGCAGTGAGGTAGTTTACACAGATACGCAGTATTTT | CASSEVVYTDTQYF